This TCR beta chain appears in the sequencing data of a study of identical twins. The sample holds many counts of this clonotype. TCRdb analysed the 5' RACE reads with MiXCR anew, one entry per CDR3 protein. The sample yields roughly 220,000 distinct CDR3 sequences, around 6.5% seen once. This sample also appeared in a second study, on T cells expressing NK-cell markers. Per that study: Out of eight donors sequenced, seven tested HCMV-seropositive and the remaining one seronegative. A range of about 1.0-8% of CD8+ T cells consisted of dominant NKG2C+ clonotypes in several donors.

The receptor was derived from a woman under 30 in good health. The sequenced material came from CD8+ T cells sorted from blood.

The CDR3 loop reads CSVEEGLTDTQYF. CDR3 DNA sequence: TGCAGCGTTGAAGAGGGGCTCACAGATACGCAGTATTTT. The chain has TRBV29-1 and TRBJ2-3; perhaps TRBD1 as D (5 bases). V was cut by 0 bases and J by 2 bases, with 6 bases left in between. The length of the CDR3 is 13 residues. From germline, CDR1 is SQVTM and CDR2 ANQGSEA.